This T cell receptor beta chain was identified during a study of shared clonotypes between healthy human individuals. Regarding this clone: Its antigen remains unidentified.

Researchers ran the assay at a deep level. The table came from immunoSEQ multiplex PCR; TCRdb's copy has only in-frame clones and leaves some out. The top ten clones hold about 0.11% of a sample with nearly 600,000 clones, less than 97% of them seen once. Study-wide findings and caveats: It was the few donors that limited the genetic and exposure-history diversity represented. Naive subsets generally had larger estimated richness than memory subsets.

Terminally differentiated effector memory CD45RA+ cells were left out of the naive CD8 fraction, which was CD45RO-negative and positively selected for CCR7. Sequencing used naive CD8+ T cells sorted from blood. This receptor was obtained from a woman in her twenties or thirties in good health.

This CDR3 reads CASSDRGYTDTQYF. CDR3 DNA: TGTGCCAGCAGCGACAGGGGATACACAGATACGCAGTATTTT. J is TRBJ2-3 and V is TRBV5-8, with 8 bases that match TRBD1. Germline values: CDR1 SGHTS, CDR2 YDEGEE. V lost 4 bases to trimming and J lost 2 bases; unmatched junction nucleotides: 3. The CDR3 consists of 14 residues.